Shown below are 10 T cell receptor beta chains from a single sample sequenced in a study of molecular identifiers for immune sequencing clone quantification. TCRdb processed the PCR reads anew with MiXCR; each CDR3 protein has one entry. This table holds roughly 100,000 distinct CDR3 sequences, about 35% found once. Specimen: naive CD8+ T cells from blood, with Jurkat cell RNA spiked in. Subset of the sample: FACS-sorted CD8+CD4-CCR7+CD45RA+ naive T cells. These receptors all come from a human donor in good health. Some libraries in this study had Jurkat cell RNA spiked in.

This clonotype is a singleton in its sample. The CDR3 bases are TGCAGTGCCATGGAGGCAGGGAGTGAGCAGTTCTTC. Translating gives CSAMEAGSEQFF. This sequence joins TRBV20-1 and TRBJ2-1; D tentatively reads TRBD1 or TRBD2 (5 bases each). The V end was cut by 6 bases, the J end by 9 bases, with 15 bases between. The CDR3 contains 12 residues. Looked up from germline, CDR1 is DFQATT and CDR2 is SNEGSKA (reference sequence).

The chain has TRBV3-1 and TRBJ1-5; D gene unclear. This CDR3 is built from 15 residues. The germline V gene has CDR1 LGHDT and CDR2 YNNKEL (reference sequence). Trimming pared 0 bases from V and 4 bases from J, leaving 10 bases between. This chain's CDR3 is CASSQDLLTNQPQHF. In DNA form, the CDR3 reads TGTGCCAGCAGCCAAGATTTACTGACTAATCAGCCCCAGCATTTT.

The chain recombines TRBV28 with TRBJ2-7; 10 bases are shared with TRBD2. CDR1 and CDR2 from the germline V gene are MDHEN and SYDVKM. This CDR3 is built from 15 residues. V lost 4 bases to trimming and J lost 0 bases; unmatched junction nucleotides: 3. DNA for the CDR3: TGTGCCAGCAGTTCCGTAGCGGGAGGCTCCTACGAGCAGTACTTC. This sequence encodes CASSSVAGGSYEQYF.

At least ten counts were recorded for this clonotype. This rearrangement joins TRBV6-2 or TRBV6-3 to TRBJ1-1, with TRBD1 matching over 7 bases. Germline CDR1 reads MNHEY; CDR2 reads SVGEGT. Losses at the gene ends were 5 bases for V and 0 bases for J; bases not matched to a gene: 9. The CDR3 is 16 amino acids. CDR3 region: CASSLQTGTVNTEAFF. The CDR3 bases are TGTGCCAGCAGTCTCCAGACCGGGACAGTGAACACTGAAGCTTTCTTT.

This chain links TRBV29-1 with TRBJ2-2; 10 bases agree with TRBD2. CDR1 and CDR2 (germline): SQVTM, ANQGSEA. With 4 bases clipped from V and 6 bases from J, the junction kept 11 bases outside the gene matches. CDR3 size: 16 residues. In DNA form, the CDR3 reads TGCAGCGTTGTTTGGGCTAGCGGGAGTCGTGCCGGGGAGCTGTTTTTT. Protein sequence: CSVVWASGSRAGELFF.

There are many counts of this clonotype. The chain recombines TRBV29-1 with TRBJ2-4; perhaps D is TRBD1 or TRBD2 (7 bases each). The germline CDR1 and CDR2 sequences are SQVTM and ANQGSEA. The V end lost 6 bases, the J end lost 0 bases, and 18 bases lay between the germline ends. CDR3 size: 16 residues. This CDR3 reads CSVAGGDSRAKNIQYF. CDR3 in DNA: TGCAGCGTAGCTGGGGGGGACAGTAGAGCCAAAAACATTCAGTACTTC.

This chain joins TRBV20-1 and TRBJ1-2; D might be TRBD1 (5 bases). This CDR3 region has 12 residues. CDR1 and CDR2 (germline): DFQATT, SNEGSKA (reference sequence). The ends were cut back, 3 bases at V and 8 bases at J, with 13 bases in the middle. The CDR3 loop is CSASGGNPGYTF. The CDR3 bases are TGCAGTGCTAGCGGGGGGAATCCGGGCTACACCTTC.

The chain combines TRBV28 with TRBJ1-4; D not certain. The CDR3 sequence is 11 residues long. V was trimmed by 5 bases and J by 11 bases, leaving 9 bases between them. Germline lookup yields CDR1 MDHEN and CDR2 SYDVKM. CDR3 region: CASSEIDKLFF. Written as DNA, the CDR3 is TGTGCCAGCAGTGAGATTGATAAACTGTTTTTT.

This clonotype appeared a few times. This chain uses TRBV12-3 or TRBV12-4 with TRBJ2-2; 16 bases fit TRBD2. With V trimmed by 6 bases and J by 5 bases, 9 bases remained unmatched. The length of the CDR3 is 18 residues. CDR3 sequence (DNA): TGTGCCAGCAGCCCCCCCCAGGGACTAGCGGGAGGGACCGGGGAGCTGTTTTTT. This gives the protein CASSPPQGLAGGTGELFF.

This clonotype came up many times. The chain links TRBV28 to TRBJ1-5; D is ambiguous. The CDR3 spans 15 residues. The germline V gene has CDR1 MDHEN and CDR2 SYDVKM. Trimming removed 6 bases from V and 0 bases from J, with 12 bases in between. The CDR3 coding sequence is TGTGCCAGCAGAACCCACGACGGTAGCAATCAGCCCCAGCATTTT. Translated, it gives CASRTHDGSNQPQHF. Using reference TRBV28 and TRBJ1-5 for the parts outside the CDR3, the full variable domain is DVKVTQSSRYLVKRTGEKVFLECVQDMDHENMFWYRQDPGLGLRLIYFSYDVKMKEKGDIPEGYSVSREKKERFSLILESASTNQTSMYLCASRTHDGSNQPQHFGDGTRLSIL.